The present entry profiles one T cell receptor (beta chain) with its context. These data originate in a study of blood T cell repertoires in COVID-19. As processed by the authors: Amplifying reference gene primers gave estimates of nucleated cell counts. Profiled with immunoSEQ multiplex PCR; TCRdb holds only in-frame clones, not every one. V and J calls and clone size are as listed in that table; D and trimming were resolved from the DNA. The table lists around 130,000 clones, approximately 90% of them singletons. J gave up 15 bases and V 3 bases, and 8 bases lay outside the gene matches. This CDR3 is 12 amino acids long. Germline V CDR1 and CDR2: MGHDK, SYGVNS.

The sequenced sample consisted of peripheral blood. The origin of this receptor is a human donor with COVID-19, enrolled during active disease. The donor label of this sample is uncertain. The chain has TRBV25-1 and TRBJ2-1, with 7 bases identical to TRBD1. The DNA for the CDR3 is TGTGCCAGCAGTGATGGCGCGGCAGGGGGGTTCTTC. This gives the protein CASSDGAAGGFF.